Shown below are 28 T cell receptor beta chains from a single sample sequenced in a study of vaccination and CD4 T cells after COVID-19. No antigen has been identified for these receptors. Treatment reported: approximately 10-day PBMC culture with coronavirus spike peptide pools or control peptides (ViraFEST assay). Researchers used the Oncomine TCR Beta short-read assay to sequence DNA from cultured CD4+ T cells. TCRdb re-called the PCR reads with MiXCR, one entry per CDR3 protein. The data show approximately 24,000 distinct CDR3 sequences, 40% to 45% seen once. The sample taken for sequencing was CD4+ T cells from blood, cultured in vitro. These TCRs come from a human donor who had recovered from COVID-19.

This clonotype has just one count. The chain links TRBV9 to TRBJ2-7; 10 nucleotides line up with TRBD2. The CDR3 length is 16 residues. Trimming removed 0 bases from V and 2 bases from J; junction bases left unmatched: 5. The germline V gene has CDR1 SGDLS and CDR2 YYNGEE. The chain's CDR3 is CASSVAGAGGPYEQYF. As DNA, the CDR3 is TGTGCCAGCAGCGTAGCAGGAGCGGGGGGGCCCTACGAGCAGTACTTC.

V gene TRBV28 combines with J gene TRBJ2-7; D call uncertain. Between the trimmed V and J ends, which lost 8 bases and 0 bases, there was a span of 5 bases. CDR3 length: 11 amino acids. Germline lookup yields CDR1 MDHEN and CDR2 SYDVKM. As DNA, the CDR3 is TGTGCCAGCGGCAACTCCTACGAGCAGTACTTC. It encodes CASGNSYEQYF.

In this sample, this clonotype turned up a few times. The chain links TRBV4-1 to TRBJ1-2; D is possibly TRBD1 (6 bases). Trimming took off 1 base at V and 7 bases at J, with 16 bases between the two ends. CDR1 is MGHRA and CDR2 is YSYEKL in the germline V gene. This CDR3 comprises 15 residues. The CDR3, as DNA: TGCGCCAGCAGCCAAGGGACCGGGGGCGGTCGTGGCTACACCTTC. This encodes CASSQGTGGGRGYTF.

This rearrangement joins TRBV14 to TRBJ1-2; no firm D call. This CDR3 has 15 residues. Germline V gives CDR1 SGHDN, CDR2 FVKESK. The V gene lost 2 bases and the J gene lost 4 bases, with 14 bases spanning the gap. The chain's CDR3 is CASSQLGAMGYGYTF. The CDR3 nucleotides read TGTGCCAGCAGCCAATTGGGTGCAATGGGCTATGGCTACACCTTC.

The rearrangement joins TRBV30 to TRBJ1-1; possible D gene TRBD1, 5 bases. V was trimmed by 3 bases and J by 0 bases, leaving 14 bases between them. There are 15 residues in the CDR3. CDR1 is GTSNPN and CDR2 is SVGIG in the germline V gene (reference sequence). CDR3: CAWRAPGRLNTEAFF. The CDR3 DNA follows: TGTGCCTGGAGAGCACCGGGACGGCTGAACACTGAAGCTTTCTTT.

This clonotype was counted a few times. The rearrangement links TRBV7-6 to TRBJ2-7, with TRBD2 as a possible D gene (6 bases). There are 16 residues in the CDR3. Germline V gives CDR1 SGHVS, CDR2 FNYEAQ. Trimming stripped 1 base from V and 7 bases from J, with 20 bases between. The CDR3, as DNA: TGTGCCAGCAGCTTAGGGGCGCCTAGCGCGCCCGGGGAGCAGTACTTC. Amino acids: CASSLGAPSAPGEQYF.

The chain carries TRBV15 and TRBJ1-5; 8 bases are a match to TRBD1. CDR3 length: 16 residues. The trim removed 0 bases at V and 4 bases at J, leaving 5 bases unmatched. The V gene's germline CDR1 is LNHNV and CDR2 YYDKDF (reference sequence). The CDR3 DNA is TGTGCCACCAGCAGAGATGGGACAGGAAGGAATCAGCCCCAGCATTTT. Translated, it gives CATSRDGTGRNQPQHF. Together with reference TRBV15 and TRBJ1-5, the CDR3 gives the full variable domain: DAMVIQNPRYQVTQFGKPVTLSCSQTLNHNVMYWYQQKSSQAPKLLFHYYDKDFNNEADTPDNFQSRRPNTSFCFLDIRSPGLGDTAMYLCATSRDGTGRNQPQHFGDGTRLSIL.

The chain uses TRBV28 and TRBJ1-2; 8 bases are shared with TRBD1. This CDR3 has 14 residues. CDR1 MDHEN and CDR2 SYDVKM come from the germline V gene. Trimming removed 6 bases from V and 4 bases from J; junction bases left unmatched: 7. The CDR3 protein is CASREDRVGYGYTF. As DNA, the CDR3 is TGTGCCAGCAGGGAGGACAGGGTGGGCTATGGCTACACCTTC.

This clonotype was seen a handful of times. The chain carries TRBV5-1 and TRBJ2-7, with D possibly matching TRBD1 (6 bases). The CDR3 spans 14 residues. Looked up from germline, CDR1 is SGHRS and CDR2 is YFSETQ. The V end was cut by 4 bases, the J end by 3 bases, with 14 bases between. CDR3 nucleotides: TGCGCCAGCAGCCCAAGGGACACGTACTACGAGCAGTACTTC. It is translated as CASSPRDTYYEQYF.

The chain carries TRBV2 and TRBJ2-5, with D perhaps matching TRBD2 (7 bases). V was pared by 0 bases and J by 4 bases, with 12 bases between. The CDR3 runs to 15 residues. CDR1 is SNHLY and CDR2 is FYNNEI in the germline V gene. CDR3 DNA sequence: TGTGCCAGCAGTGAAGCGGGGGCGGGAGCAGAGACCCAGTACTTC. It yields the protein CASSEAGAGAETQYF.

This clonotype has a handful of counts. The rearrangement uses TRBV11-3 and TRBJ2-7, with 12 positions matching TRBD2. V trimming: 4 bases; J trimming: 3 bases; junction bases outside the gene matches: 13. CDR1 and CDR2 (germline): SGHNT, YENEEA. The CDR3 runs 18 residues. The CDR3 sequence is CASSSHFSTSGGLYEQYF. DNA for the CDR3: TGTGCCAGCAGCTCCCACTTCAGTACTAGCGGGGGGCTCTACGAGCAGTACTTC. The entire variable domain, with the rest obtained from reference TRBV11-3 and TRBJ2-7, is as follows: EAGVVQSPRYKIIEKKQPVAFWCNPISGHNTLYWYLQNLGQGPELLIRYENEEAVDDSQLPKDRFSAERLKGVDSTLKIQPAELGDSAVYLCASSSHFSTSGGLYEQYFGPGTRLTVT.

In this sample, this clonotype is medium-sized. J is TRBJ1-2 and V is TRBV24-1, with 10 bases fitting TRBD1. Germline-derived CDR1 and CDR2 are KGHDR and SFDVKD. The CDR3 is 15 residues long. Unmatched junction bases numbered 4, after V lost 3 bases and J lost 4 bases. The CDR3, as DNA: TGTGCCACCAGTGATACCGGGACAGGGGCCTATGGCTACACCTTC. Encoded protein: CATSDTGTGAYGYTF.

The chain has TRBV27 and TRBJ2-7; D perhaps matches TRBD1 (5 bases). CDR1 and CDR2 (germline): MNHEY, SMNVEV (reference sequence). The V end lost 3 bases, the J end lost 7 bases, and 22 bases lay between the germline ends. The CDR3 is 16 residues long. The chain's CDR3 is CASSFGPLTVKREQYF. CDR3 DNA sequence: TGTGCCAGCAGTTTTGGTCCCCTGACAGTTAAGCGAGAGCAGTACTTC.

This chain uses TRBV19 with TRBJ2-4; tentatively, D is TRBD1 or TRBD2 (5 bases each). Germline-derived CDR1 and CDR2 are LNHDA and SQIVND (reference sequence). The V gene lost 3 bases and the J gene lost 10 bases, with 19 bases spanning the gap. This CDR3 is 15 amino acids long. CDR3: CASSMSGTLASIQYF. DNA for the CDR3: TGTGCCAGTAGTATGTCGGGGACCCTAGCCTCTATTCAGTACTTC.

In DNA, the CDR3 is TGTGCCAGCAGTCGACAGGGTTCAGGGGCCAACGTCCTGACTTTC. Its translation is CASSRQGSGANVLTF. The chain recombines TRBV28 with TRBJ2-6; 7 bases agree with TRBD1. The V gene's germline CDR1 is MDHEN and CDR2 SYDVKM. Unmatched junction bases numbered 5, after V lost 5 bases and J lost 4 bases. The CDR3 extends over 15 amino acids.

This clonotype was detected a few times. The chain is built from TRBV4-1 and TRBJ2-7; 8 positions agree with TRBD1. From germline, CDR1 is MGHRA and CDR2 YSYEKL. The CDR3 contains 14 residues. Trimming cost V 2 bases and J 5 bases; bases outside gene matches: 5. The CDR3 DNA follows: TGCGCCAGCAGCCAACCCAGGGGGCGTCACGAGCAGTACTTC. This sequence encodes CASSQPRGRHEQYF.

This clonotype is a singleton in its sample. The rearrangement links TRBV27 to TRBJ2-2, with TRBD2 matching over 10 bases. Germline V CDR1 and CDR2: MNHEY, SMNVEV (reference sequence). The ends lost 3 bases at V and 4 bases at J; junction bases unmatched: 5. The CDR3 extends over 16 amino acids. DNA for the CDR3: TGTGCCAGCAGTTTGCCTAGCGGGGGCGGCACCGGGGAGCTGTTTTTT. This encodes CASSLPSGGGTGELFF.

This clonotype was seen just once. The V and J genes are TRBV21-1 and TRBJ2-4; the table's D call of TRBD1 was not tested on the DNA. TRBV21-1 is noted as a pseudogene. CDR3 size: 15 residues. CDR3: CASSKNQGAKNIQYF. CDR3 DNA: TGTGCCAGCAGCAAAAATCAGGGGGCCAAAAACATTCAGTACTTC.

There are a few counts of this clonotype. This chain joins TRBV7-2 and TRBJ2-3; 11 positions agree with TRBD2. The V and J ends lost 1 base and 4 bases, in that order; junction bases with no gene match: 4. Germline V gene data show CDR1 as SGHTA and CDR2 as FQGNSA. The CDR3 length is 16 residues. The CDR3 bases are TGTGCCAGCAGCTTAGATAGCGGGAGGGTCGCAGATACGCAGTATTTT. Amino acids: CASSLDSGRVADTQYF.

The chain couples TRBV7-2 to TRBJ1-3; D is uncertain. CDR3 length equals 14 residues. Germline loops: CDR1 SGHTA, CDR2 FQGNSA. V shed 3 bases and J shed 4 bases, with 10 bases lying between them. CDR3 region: CASSFRPQGNTIYF. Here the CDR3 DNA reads TGTGCCAGCAGCTTCCGACCCCAAGGAAACACCATATATTTT.

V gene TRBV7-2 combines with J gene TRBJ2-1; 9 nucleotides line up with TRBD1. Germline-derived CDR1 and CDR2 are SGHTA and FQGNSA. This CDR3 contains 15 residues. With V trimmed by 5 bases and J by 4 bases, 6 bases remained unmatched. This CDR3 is CASSPDRGQYNEQFF. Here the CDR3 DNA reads TGTGCCAGCAGCCCGGACAGGGGTCAATACAATGAGCAGTTCTTC.

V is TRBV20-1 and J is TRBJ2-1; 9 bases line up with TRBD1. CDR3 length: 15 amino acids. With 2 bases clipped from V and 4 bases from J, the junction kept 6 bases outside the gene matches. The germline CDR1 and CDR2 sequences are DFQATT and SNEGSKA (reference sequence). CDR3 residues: CSARTGGPLYNEQFF. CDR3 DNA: TGCAGTGCTAGAACAGGGGGCCCTTTGTACAATGAGCAGTTCTTC.

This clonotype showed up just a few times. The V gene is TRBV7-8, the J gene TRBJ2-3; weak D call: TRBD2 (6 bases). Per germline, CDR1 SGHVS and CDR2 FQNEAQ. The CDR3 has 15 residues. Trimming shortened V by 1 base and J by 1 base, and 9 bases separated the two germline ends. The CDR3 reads CASSLDGGRTDTQYF. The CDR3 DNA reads TGTGCCAGCAGCTTAGACGGGGGACGCACAGATACGCAGTATTTT.

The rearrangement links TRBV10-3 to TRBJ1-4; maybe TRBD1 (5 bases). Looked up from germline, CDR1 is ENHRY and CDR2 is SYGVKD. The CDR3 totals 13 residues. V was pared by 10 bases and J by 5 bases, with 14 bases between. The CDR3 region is CATQRGVNEKLFF. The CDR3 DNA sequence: TGTGCCACCCAAAGGGGAGTGAATGAAAAACTGTTTTTT.

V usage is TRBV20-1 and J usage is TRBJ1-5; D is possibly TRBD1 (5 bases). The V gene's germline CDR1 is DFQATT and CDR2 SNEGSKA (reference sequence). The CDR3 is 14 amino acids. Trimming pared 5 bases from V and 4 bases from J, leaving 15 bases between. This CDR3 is CSAGGLGGNQPQHF. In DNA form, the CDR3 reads TGCAGTGCTGGGGGACTTGGGGGGAATCAGCCCCAGCATTTT.

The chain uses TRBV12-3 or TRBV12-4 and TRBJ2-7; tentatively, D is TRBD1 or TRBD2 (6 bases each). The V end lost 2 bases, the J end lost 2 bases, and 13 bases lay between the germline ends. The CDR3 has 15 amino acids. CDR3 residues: CASSLYRGPPYEQYF. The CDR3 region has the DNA TGTGCCAGCAGTTTATATCGGGGGCCGCCCTACGAGCAGTACTTC.

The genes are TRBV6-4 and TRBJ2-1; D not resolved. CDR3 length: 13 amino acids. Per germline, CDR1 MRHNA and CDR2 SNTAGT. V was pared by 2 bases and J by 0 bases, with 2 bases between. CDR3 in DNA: TGTGCCAGCAGTGACAGCTCCTACAATGAGCAGTTCTTC. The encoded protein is CASSDSSYNEQFF.

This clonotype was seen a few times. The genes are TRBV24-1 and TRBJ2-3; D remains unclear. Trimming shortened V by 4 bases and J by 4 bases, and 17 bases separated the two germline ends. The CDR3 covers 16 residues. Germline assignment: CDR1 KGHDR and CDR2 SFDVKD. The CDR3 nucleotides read TGTGCCACCAGTGACCAGCGTGGGCAGCTCTCAGATACGCAGTATTTT. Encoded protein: CATSDQRGQLSDTQYF.